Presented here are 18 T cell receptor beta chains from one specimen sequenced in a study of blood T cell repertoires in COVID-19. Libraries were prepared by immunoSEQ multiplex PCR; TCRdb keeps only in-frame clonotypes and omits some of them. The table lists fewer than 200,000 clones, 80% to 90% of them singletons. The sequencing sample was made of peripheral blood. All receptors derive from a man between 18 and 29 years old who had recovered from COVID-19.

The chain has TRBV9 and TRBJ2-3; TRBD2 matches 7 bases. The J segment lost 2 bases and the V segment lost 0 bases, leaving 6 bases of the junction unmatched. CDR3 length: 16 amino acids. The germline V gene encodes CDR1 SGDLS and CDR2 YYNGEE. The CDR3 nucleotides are TGTGCCAGCAGCGTAGGGCTAGCGGCCTACACAGATACGCAGTATTTT. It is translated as CASSVGLAAYTDTQYF.

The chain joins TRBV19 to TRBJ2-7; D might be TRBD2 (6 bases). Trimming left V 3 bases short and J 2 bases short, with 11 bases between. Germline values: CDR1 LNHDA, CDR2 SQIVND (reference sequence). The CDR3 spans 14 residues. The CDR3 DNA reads TGTGCCAGTAGTATTGAGTCGGGGGCCTACGAGCAGTACTTC. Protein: CASSIESGAYEQYF.

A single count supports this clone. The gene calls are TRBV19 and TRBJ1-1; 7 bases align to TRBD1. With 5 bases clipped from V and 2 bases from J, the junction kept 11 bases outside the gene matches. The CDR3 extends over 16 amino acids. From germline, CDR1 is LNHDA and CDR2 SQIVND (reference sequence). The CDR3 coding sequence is TGTGCCAGTAGTCTTATCCTGACAGGGCAAAACACTGAAGCTTTCTTT. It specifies CASSLILTGQNTEAFF.

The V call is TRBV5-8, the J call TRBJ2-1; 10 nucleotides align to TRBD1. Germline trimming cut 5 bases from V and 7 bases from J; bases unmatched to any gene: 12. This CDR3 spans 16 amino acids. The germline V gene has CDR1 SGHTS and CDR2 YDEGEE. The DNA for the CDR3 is TGTGCCAGCAGTCCCTGGGGACAGGGGAGGCCGAATGAGCAGTTCTTC. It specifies CASSPWGQGRPNEQFF.

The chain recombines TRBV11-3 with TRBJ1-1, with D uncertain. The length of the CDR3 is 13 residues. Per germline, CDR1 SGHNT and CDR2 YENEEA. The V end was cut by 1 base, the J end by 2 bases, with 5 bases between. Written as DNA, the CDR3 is TGTGCCAGCAGCTTAGGAGTCAACACTGAAGCTTTCTTT. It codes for CASSLGVNTEAFF.

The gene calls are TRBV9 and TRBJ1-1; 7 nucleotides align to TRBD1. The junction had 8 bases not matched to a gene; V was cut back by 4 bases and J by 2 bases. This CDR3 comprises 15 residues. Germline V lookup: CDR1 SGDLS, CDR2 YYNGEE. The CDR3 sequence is CASSMGTAINTEAFF. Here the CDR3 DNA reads TGTGCCAGCAGCATGGGGACAGCTATTAACACTGAAGCTTTCTTT.

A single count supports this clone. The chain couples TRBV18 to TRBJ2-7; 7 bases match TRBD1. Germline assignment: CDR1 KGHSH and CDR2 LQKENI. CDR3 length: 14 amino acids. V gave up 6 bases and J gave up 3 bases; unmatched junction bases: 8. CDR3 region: CASSLLGTDYEQYF. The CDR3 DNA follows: TGTGCCAGCTCTCTCCTCGGGACAGACTACGAGCAGTACTTC.

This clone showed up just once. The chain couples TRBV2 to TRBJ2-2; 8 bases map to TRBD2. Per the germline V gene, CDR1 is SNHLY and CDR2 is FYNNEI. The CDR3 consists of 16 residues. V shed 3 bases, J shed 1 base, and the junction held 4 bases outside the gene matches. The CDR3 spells CASSDWTSRNTGELFF. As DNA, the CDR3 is TGTGCCAGCAGTGATTGGACTAGCCGGAACACCGGGGAGCTGTTTTTT.

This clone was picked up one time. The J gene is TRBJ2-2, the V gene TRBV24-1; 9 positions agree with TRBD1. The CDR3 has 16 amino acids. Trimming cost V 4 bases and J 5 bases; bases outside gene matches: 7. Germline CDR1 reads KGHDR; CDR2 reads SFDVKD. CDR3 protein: CATSDPGTGPTGELFF. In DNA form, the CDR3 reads TGTGCCACCAGTGACCCCGGGACAGGGCCTACCGGGGAGCTGTTTTTT.

CDR3 DNA: TGTGCCAGCAGCGCAAGCAGCGGGGGCCAAGAGACCCAGTACTTC. This gives the protein CASSASSGGQETQYF. This rearrangement joins TRBV7-2 to TRBJ2-5; 8 nucleotides line up with TRBD2. Losses at the gene ends were 5 bases for V and 1 base for J; bases not matched to a gene: 6. CDR3 length equals 15 residues. The germline gives CDR1 SGHTA, CDR2 FQGNSA.

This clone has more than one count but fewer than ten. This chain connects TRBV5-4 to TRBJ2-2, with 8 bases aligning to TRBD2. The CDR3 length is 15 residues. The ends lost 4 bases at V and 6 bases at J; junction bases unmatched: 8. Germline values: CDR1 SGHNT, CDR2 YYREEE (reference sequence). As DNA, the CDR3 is TGTGCCAGCAGCAACCCGGGACTAGTAGCCGGGGAGCTGTTTTTT. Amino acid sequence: CASSNPGLVAGELFF.

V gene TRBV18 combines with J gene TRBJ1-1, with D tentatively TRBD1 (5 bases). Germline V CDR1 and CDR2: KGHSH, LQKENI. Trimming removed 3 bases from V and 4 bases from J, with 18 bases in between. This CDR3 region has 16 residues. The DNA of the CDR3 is TGTGCCAGCTCACCCGAAGGACTAGGGGTAGGCACTGAAGCTTTCTTT. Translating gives CASSPEGLGVGTEAFF.

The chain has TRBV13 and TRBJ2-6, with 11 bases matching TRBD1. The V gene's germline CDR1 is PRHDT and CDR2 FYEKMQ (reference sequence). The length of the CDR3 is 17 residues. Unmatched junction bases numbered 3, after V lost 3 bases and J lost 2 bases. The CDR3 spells CASSFRTGGAGANVLTF. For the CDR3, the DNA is TGTGCCAGCAGCTTTAGGACAGGGGGCGCTGGGGCCAACGTCCTGACTTTC.

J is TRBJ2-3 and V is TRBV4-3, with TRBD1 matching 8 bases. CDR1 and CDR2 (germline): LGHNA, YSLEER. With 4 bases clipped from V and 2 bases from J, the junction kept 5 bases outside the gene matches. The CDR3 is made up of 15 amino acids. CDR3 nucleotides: TGCGCCAGCAGCCTTGGACAGGGTCCCACAGATACGCAGTATTTT. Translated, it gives CASSLGQGPTDTQYF.

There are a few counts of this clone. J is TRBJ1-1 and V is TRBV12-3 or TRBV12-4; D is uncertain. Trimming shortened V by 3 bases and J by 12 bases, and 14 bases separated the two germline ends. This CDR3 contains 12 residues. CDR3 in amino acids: CASSLRHPWPFF. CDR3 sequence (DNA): TGTGCCAGCAGTTTGAGACATCCGTGGCCTTTCTTT.

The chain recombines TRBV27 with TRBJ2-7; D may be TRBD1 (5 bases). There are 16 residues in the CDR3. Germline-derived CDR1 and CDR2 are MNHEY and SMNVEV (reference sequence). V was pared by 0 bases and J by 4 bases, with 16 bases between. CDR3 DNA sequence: TGTGCCAGCAGTTTATCACCCGGGCAGGGTAATTACGAGCAGTACTTC. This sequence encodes CASSLSPGQGNYEQYF.

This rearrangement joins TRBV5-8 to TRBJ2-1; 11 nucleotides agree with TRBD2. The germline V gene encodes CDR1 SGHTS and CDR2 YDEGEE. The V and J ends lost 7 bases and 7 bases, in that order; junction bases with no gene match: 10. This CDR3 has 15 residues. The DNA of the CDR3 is TGTGCCAGCGACGTAGCGGGAGGGCCTGGGAATGAGCAGTTCTTC. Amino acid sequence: CASDVAGGPGNEQFF.

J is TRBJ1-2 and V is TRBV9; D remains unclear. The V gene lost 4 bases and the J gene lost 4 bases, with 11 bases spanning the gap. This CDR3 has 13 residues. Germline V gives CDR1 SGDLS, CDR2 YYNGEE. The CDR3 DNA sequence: TGTGCCAGCAGCCCACTTTCTACCTATGGCTACACCTTC. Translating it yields CASSPLSTYGYTF. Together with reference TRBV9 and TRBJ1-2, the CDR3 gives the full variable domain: DSGVTQTPKHLITATGQRVTLRCSPRSGDLSVYWYQQSLDQGLQFLIQYYNGEERAKGNILERFSAQQFPDLHSELNLSSLELGDSALYFCASSPLSTYGYTFGSGTRLTVV.